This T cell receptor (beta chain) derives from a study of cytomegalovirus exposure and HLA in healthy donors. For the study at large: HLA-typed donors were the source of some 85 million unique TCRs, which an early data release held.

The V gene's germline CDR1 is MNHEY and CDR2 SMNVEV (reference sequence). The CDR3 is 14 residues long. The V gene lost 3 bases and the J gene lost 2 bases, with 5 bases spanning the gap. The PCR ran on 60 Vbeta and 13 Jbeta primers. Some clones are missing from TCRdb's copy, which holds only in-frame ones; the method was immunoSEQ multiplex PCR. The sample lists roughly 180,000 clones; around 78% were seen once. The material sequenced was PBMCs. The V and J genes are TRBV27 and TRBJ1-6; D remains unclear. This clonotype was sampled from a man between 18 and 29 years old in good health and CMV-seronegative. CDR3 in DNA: TGTGCCAGCAGTTTGGGCACCTATAATTCACCCCTCCACTTT. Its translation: CASSLGTYNSPLHF.